Below, 7 T cell receptor beta chains from the same sample are listed, as sequenced in a study of PD-L1 blockade in urothelial cancer. Time point reported: pretreatment peripheral blood. This table comes from immunoSEQ multiplex PCR, and its TCRdb copy is limited to in-frame clones, with some not included. This sample has about 49,000 clones; 79% occur once, and the top ten carry 8% to 13%. Sequenced here: PBMCs, sampled around atezolizumab (anti-PD-L1) treatment. The source of these receptors is an older man with urothelial cancer.

The chain joins TRBV28 to TRBJ1-5, with 9 nucleotides matching TRBD1. V shed 3 bases, J shed 6 bases, and the junction held 9 bases outside the gene matches. The CDR3 runs 16 residues. Germline V lookup: CDR1 MDHEN, CDR2 SYDVKM. The CDR3 protein is CASSFWDRVPGQPQHF. The CDR3 nucleotides read TGTGCCAGCAGTTTCTGGGACAGGGTTCCAGGTCAGCCCCAGCATTTT.

This rearrangement joins TRBV19 to TRBJ2-7; the D gene is possibly TRBD2 (5 bases). V lost 0 bases and J lost 11, with 17 bases in between. Germline CDR1 is LNHDA and CDR2 is SQIVND (reference sequence). CDR3 length equals 14 residues. The CDR3 loop reads CASSIDIGSDHKYF. The CDR3 DNA follows: TGTGCCAGTAGTATAGATATCGGTAGCGATCATAAGTACTTC.

This sequence joins TRBV5-4 and TRBJ2-2, with 8 bases lining up with TRBD2. Unmatched junction bases numbered 5, after V lost 4 bases and J lost 3 bases. The length of the CDR3 is 15 residues. The V gene's germline CDR1 is SGHNT and CDR2 YYREEE (reference sequence). CDR3 DNA: TGTGCCAGCAGCCCCCGGGAGGGCTACACCGGGGAGCTGTTTTTT. It translates to CASSPREGYTGELFF.

The chain couples TRBV5-1 to TRBJ1-2, with D tentatively TRBD1 (6 bases). Germline V gene lookup returns CDR1 SGHRS and CDR2 YFSETQ. V lost 6 bases and J lost 5, with 14 bases in between. CDR3 size: 13 residues. The CDR3 DNA follows: TGCGCCAGCACCCCGGCAGGGGCTTATGGCTACACCTTC. Translated, it gives CASTPAGAYGYTF.

V and J are TRBV7-3 and TRBJ2-1, with TRBD2 matching over 10 bases. The CDR3 is 14 residues long. Unmatched junction bases numbered 6, after V lost 1 base and J lost 12 bases. CDR1 is SGHTA and CDR2 is FQGTGA in the germline V gene. The CDR3 sequence: CASSLNLAGAPQFF. The CDR3, as DNA: TGTGCCAGCAGCTTAAACCTAGCGGGAGCGCCGCAGTTCTTC.

The rearrangement uses TRBV19 and TRBJ2-1; 9 positions agree with TRBD1. CDR3 length: 15 residues. The germline CDR1 and CDR2 sequences are LNHDA and SQIVND (reference sequence). Trimming at V came to 5 bases and at J to 5 bases, leaving 7 bases not matched to a gene. CDR3 loop: CASSLWWTGDNEQFF. In nucleotides, the CDR3 is TGTGCCAGTAGTCTGTGGTGGACAGGGGACAATGAGCAGTTCTTC.

This chain uses TRBV28 with TRBJ2-6; tentative D call: TRBD2 (5 bases). This CDR3 spans 17 amino acids. Germline V gene sequence: CDR1 MDHEN, CDR2 SYDVKM. Trimming pared 1 base from V and 0 bases from J, leaving 10 bases between. CDR3 amino acids: CASSLYVGNSGANVLTF. The DNA for the CDR3 is TGTGCCAGCAGTTTATACGTCGGGAACTCTGGGGCCAACGTCCTGACTTTC.